A selection of T cell receptor beta chains follows, all from one sample in a study of CD8 T cells in Susac syndrome. From the immunoSEQ multiplex PCR reads, TCRdb called clonotypes with MiXCR, one entry per CDR3 protein. This sample has some 180,000 distinct CDR3 sequences, with approximately 95% found just once. Sequencing input: CD4+ T cells from PBMCs. The source of these receptors is a human donor in good health. Both conserved end residues are part of each CDR3. The D gene is left open where the match is weak.

CDR3 length	D gene	V gene	J gene	CDR3 DNA	CDR3 protein
14	.	TRBV29-1	TRBJ2-2	TGCAGCGTCGGAAGCGGGCTAAACACCGGGGAGCTGTTTTTT	CSVGSGLNTGELFF
14	TRBD2	TRBV2	TRBJ2-1	TGTGCCAGCCATAGCGGGAGGGCGTGGAATGAGCAGTTCTTC	CASHSGRAWNEQFF
16	TRBD1	TRBV7-9	TRBJ2-1	TGTGCCAGCAGCTTAGAGTGGGACAGGGGCAAGGGTGAGCAGTTCTTC	CASSLEWDRGKGEQFF
16	TRBD2	TRBV7-8	TRBJ2-3	TGTGCCAGCAGCTTTTGGACTAGCGGGAGCACAGATACGCAGTATTTT	CASSFWTSGSTDTQYF
13	.	TRBV29-1	TRBJ1-1	TGCAGCGTTGTCGCAGGGATGAACACTGAAGCTTTCTTT	CSVVAGMNTEAFF
13	TRBD1	TRBV29-1	TRBJ2-5	TGCAGCGTTGAGCCAGGGGGCGTAGAGACCCAGTACTTC	CSVEPGGVETQYF
11	.	TRBV29-1	TRBJ2-2	TGCAGCGTTGCGGGGCCCGGGGAGCTGTTTTTT	CSVAGPGELFF
16	TRBD1	TRBV12-3/TRBV12-4	TRBJ2-7	TGTGCCAGCAGCGATCCGACTGGGACAGGGACCTACGAGCAGTACTTC	CASSDPTGTGTYEQYF
14	.	TRBV11-2	TRBJ1-2	TGTGCCAGCAGCTTAGCAGGGATTAACTATGGCTACACCTTC	CASSLAGINYGYTF
19	TRBD2	TRBV3-1	TRBJ2-5	TGTGCCAGCACCCAAGGTGGAGGAGGACGACTAGCTTCTTATGAGACCCAGTACTTC	CASTQGGGGRLASYETQYF
11	.	TRBV29-1	TRBJ2-7	TGCAGCGCCAGACTCGGATACGAGCAGTACTTC	CSARLGYEQYF
13	.	TRBV27	TRBJ2-1	TGTGCCAGCAGCCCGGACTTCGGGGATGAGCAGTTCTTC	CASSPDFGDEQFF
17	TRBD2	TRBV15	TRBJ2-7	TGTGCCACCAGCAACCGGGCCATCGGGACTACCCTCCGGAACCAGTACTTC	CATSNRAIGTTLRNQYF
14	TRBD1	TRBV30	TRBJ2-7	TGTGCCTGGAGAATCCGGGACAGAAGCTACGAGCAGTACTTC	CAWRIRDRSYEQYF
14	.	TRBV6-5	TRBJ2-6	TGTGCCAGCAGTTACCGCTCTGGGGCCAACGTCCTGACTTTC	CASSYRSGANVLTF
14	TRBD2	TRBV20-1	TRBJ2-5	TGCAGTGCTAGAGATTGGACTAGCGAAGGGACCCAGTACTTC	CSARDWTSEGTQYF
14	.	TRBV9	TRBJ2-4	TGTGCCAGCAGCGTTCCGGGATCCAAAAACATTCAGTACTTC	CASSVPGSKNIQYF
13	TRBD2	TRBV20-1	TRBJ2-3	TGCACCCCTCAAGGGGCGGGAGGGGGTACGCAGTATTTT	CTPQGAGGGTQYF
13	.	TRBV27	TRBJ1-2	TGTGCCAGCAGTCCAGGGTGGACCTATGGCTACACCTTC	CASSPGWTYGYTF
15	TRBD2	TRBV12-3/TRBV12-4	TRBJ2-2	TGTGCCAGCAGTCGGACTAGCTTTTACACCGGGGAGCTGTTTTTT	CASSRTSFYTGELFF
17	.	TRBV18	TRBJ1-5	TGTGCCAGCTCACCACCGGAGGGCCAGGGGAGGGATCAGCCCCAGCATTTT	CASSPPEGQGRDQPQHF
15	TRBD1	TRBV27	TRBJ2-7	TGTGCCAGCAGAACCCTTGGGGACAGGCGCTACGAGCAGTACTTC	CASRTLGDRRYEQYF
13	TRBD1	TRBV20-1	TRBJ1-5	TGCAGTGCCGTTGACAGGGGGCAGCAGCCCCAGCATTTT	CSAVDRGQQPQHF
14	.	TRBV20-1	TRBJ1-2	TGCAGTGCTAGAGAAGGGACATCCAGAGGGGGCTACACCTTC	CSAREGTSRGGYTF